This TCR beta chain was sequenced during a study of T cells in localized non-small cell lung cancer. Whole-study results and caveats: Adjacent lung tissue had a median roughly 62 of the top 100 clones found in the tumor.

Points on this clone: Its antigen is unidentified.

Trimming took off 10 bases at V and 1 base at J, with 11 bases between the two ends. Per germline, CDR1 WSHSY and CDR2 SAAADI. The CDR3 consists of 12 residues. TCRdb's copy holds only in-frame clones and misses some; the assay was immunoSEQ multiplex PCR. Of 20,000 to 30,000 clones listed, 80% to 90% are singletons. This receptor was identified in an older female donor with stage I lung adenocarcinoma. The specimen was peripheral blood, collected before any cancer treatment. The rearrangement joins TRBV10-2 to TRBJ2-7; tentatively, D is TRBD1 (6 bases). The CDR3 here is CATRDISYEQYF. Here the CDR3 DNA reads TGCGCCACCCGGGACATTTCCTACGAGCAGTACTTC.